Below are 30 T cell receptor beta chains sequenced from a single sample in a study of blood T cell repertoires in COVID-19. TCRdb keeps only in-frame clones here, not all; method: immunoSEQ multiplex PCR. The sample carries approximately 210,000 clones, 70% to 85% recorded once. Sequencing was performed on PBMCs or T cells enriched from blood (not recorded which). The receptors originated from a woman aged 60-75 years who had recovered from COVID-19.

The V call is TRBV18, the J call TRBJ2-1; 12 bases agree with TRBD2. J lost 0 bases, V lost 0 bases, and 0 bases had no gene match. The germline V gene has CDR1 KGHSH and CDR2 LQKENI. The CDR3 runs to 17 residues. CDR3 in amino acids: CASSPPLAGGSYNEQFF. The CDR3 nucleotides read TGTGCCAGCTCACCACCACTAGCGGGAGGCTCCTACAATGAGCAGTTCTTC. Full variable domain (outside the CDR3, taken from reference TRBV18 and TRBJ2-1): NAGVMQNPRHLVRRRGQEARLRCSPMKGHSHVYWYRQLPEEGLKFMVYLQKENIIDESGMPKERFSAEFPKEGPSILRIQQVVRGDSAAYFCASSPPLAGGSYNEQFFGPGTRLTVL.

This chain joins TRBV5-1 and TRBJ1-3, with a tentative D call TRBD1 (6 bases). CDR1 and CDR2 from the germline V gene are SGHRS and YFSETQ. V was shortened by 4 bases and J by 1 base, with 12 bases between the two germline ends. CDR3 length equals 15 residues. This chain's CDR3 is CASSRDTSSGNTIYF. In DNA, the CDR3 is TGCGCCAGCAGCCGGGACACCAGTTCTGGAAACACCATATATTTT. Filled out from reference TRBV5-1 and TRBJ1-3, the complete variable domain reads KAGVTQTPRYLIKTRGQQVTLSCSPISGHRSVSWYQQTPGQGLQFLFEYFSETQRNKGNFPGRFSGRQFSNSRSEMNVSTLELGDSALYLCASSRDTSSGNTIYFGEGSWLTVV.

CDR3: CASSDYSNTQYF. The CDR3 DNA follows: TGTGCCAGCAGTGACTACAGTAACACGCAGTATTTT. V gene TRBV25-1 combines with J gene TRBJ2-3; D gene uncertain. With 3 bases removed from V and 9 bases from J, the gap between germline ends came to 10 bases. Per the germline V gene, CDR1 is MGHDK and CDR2 is SYGVNS. This CDR3 has 12 amino acids.

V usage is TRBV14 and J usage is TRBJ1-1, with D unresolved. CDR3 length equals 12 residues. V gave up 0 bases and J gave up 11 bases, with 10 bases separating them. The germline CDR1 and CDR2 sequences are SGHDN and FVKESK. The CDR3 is CASSQDPWRAFF. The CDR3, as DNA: TGTGCCAGCAGCCAAGATCCATGGCGGGCTTTCTTT.

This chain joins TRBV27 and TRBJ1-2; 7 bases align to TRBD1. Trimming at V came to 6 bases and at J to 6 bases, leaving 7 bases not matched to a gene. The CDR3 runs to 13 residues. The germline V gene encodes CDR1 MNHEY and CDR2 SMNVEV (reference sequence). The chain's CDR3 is CASSLQGQHGYTF. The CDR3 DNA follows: TGTGCCAGCAGCCTCCAGGGACAGCATGGCTACACCTTC.

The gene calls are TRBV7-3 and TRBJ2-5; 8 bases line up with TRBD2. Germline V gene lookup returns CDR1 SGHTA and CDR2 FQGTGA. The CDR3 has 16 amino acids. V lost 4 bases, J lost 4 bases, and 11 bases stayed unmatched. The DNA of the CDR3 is TGTGCCAGCAGCTCGGACGATCGGGGGGGCTTAGAGACCCAGTACTTC. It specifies CASSSDDRGGLETQYF.

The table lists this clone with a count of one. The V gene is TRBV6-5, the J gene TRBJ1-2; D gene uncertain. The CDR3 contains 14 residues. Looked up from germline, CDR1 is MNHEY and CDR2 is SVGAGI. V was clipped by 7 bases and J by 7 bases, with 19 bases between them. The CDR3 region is CASTSTGPSRGYTF. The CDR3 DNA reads TGTGCCAGCACTTCCACTGGGCCCAGCCGTGGCTACACCTTC.

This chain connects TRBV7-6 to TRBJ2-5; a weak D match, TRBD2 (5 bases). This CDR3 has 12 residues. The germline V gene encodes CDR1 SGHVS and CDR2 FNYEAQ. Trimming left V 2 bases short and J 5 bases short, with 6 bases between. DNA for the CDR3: TGTGCCAGCAGCTTACAGCGGGAGACCCAGTACTTC. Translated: CASSLQRETQYF.

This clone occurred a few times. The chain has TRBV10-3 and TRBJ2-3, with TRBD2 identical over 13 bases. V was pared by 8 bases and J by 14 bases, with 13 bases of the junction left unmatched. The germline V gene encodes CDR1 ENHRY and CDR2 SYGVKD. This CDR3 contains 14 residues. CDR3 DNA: TGTGCCATCGGAACTAGCGGGGGGGCTCCGATATGGTATTTT. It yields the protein CAIGTSGGAPIWYF.

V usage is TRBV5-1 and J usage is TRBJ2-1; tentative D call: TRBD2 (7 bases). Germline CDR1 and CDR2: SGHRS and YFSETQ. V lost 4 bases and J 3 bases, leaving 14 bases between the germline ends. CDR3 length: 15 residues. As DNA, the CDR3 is TGCGCCAGCAGCCCGGGGGGCACCCTCTACAATGAGCAGTTCTTC. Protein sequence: CASSPGGTLYNEQFF. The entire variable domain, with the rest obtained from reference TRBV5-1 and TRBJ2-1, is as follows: KAGVTQTPRYLIKTRGQQVTLSCSPISGHRSVSWYQQTPGQGLQFLFEYFSETQRNKGNFPGRFSGRQFSNSRSEMNVSTLELGDSALYLCASSPGGTLYNEQFFGPGTRLTVL.

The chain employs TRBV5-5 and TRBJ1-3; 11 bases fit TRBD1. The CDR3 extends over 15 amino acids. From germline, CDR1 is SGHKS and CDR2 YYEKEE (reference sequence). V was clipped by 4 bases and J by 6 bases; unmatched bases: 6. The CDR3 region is CASSLDRGQENTIYF. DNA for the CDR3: TGTGCCAGCAGCCTGGACAGGGGGCAGGAAAACACCATATATTTT.

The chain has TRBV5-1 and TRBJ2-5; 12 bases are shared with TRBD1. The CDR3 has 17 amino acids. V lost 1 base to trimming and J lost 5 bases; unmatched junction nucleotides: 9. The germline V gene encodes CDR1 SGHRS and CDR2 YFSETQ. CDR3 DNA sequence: TGCGCCAGCAGCTTGAGTGAGGGACAGGGGGCTTGGGAGACCCAGTACTTC. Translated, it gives CASSLSEGQGAWETQYF. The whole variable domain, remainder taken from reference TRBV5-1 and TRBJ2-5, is KAGVTQTPRYLIKTRGQQVTLSCSPISGHRSVSWYQQTPGQGLQFLFEYFSETQRNKGNFPGRFSGRQFSNSRSEMNVSTLELGDSALYLCASSLSEGQGAWETQYFGPGTRLLVL.

CDR3: CSVEDRFGVGTEAFF. As DNA, the CDR3 is TGCAGCGTTGAAGATCGGTTCGGGGTGGGCACTGAAGCTTTCTTT. The V call is TRBV29-1, the J call TRBJ1-1; D gene unclear. The germline V gene encodes CDR1 SQVTM and CDR2 ANQGSEA. V was clipped by 0 bases and J by 4 bases, with 15 bases between them. The CDR3 sequence is 15 residues long.

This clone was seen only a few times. The CDR3 here is CASSQNRPPGGYGYTF. The CDR3 DNA follows: TGTGCCAGCAGCCAAAATCGACCGCCGGGAGGCTATGGCTACACCTTC. The V and J genes are TRBV4-2 and TRBJ1-2; D not resolved. The CDR3 runs 16 residues. V was clipped by 2 bases and J by 4 bases, with 17 bases between them. CDR1 and CDR2 from the germline V gene are LGHNA and YNFKEQ.

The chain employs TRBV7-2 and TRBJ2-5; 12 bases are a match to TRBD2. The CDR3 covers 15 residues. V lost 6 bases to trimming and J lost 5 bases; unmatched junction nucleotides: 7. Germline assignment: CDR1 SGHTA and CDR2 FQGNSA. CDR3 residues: CASRPRLAGDETQYF. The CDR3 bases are TGTGCCAGCAGACCCCGACTAGCGGGAGATGAGACCCAGTACTTC.

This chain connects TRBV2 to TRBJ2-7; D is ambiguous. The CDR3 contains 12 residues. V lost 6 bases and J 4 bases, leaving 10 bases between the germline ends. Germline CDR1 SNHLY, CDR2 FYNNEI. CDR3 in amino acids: CASSSIKYEQYF. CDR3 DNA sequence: TGTGCCAGCAGCAGTATTAAGTACGAGCAGTACTTC.

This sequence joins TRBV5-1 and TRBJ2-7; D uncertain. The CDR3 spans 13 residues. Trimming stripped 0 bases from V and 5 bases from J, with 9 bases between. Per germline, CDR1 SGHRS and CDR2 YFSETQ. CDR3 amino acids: CASSLGGRDEQYF. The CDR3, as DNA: TGCGCCAGCAGCTTGGGTGGCCGTGACGAGCAGTACTTC.

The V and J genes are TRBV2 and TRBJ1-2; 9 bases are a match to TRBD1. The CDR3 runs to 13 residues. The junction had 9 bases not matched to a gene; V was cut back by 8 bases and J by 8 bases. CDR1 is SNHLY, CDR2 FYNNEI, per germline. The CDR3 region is CASRTGEQGGYTF. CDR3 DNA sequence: TGTGCCAGCCGGACAGGGGAACAGGGGGGCTACACCTTC.

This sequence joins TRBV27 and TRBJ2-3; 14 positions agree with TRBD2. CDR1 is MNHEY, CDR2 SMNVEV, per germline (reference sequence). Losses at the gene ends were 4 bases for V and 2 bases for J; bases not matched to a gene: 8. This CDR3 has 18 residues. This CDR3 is CASSSHGLAGGITDTQYF. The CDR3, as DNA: TGTGCCAGCAGTTCCCACGGACTAGCGGGGGGCATCACAGATACGCAGTATTTT.

This chain's CDR3 is CSASYPSGQETQYF. The CDR3 region has the DNA TGCAGTGCTAGTTACCCTAGCGGCCAAGAGACCCAGTACTTC. V usage is TRBV20-1 and J usage is TRBJ2-5; 7 nucleotides match TRBD2. The CDR3 is made up of 14 amino acids. V dropped 3 bases and J dropped 1; count of bases not matched to a gene: 5. Germline values: CDR1 DFQATT, CDR2 SNEGSKA (reference sequence).

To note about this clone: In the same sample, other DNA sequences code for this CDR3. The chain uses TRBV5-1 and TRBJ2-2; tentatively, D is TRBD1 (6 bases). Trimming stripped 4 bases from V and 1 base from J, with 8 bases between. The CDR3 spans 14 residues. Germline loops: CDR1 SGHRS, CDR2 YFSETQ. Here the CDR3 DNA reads TGCGCCAGCAGCCTGGGACAGAACACCGGGGAGCTGTTTTTT. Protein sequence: CASSLGQNTGELFF.

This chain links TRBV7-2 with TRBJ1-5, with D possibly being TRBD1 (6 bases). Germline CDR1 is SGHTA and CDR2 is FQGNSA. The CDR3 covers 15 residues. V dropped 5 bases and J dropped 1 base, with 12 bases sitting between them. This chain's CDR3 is CASSLTGRSNQPQHF. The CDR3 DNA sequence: TGTGCCAGCAGCCTTACAGGGAGAAGCAATCAGCCCCAGCATTTT.

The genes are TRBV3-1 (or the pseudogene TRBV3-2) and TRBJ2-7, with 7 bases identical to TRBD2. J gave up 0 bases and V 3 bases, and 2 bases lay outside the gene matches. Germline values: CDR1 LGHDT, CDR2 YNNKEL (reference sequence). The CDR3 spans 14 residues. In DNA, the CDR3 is TGTGCCAGCAGCCAGCGGGGGAGCTCCTACGAGCAGTACTTC. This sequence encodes CASSQRGSSYEQYF.

The CDR3 coding sequence is TGTGCCAGCAGTGGGCCGGGACAGGCTTACAATGAGCAGTTCTTC. It encodes CASSGPGQAYNEQFF. The V and J genes are TRBV27 and TRBJ2-1, with 8 bases fitting TRBD1. V lost 5 bases and J lost 4; bases outside the gene matches: 7. The germline gives CDR1 MNHEY, CDR2 SMNVEV (reference sequence). This CDR3 comprises 15 residues.

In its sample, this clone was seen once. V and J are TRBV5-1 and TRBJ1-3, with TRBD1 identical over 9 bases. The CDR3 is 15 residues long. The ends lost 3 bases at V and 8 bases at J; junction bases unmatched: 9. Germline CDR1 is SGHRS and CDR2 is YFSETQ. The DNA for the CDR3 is TGCGCCAGCAGCTACTCCGGGACAGGGATAGACACCATATATTTT. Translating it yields CASSYSGTGIDTIYF.

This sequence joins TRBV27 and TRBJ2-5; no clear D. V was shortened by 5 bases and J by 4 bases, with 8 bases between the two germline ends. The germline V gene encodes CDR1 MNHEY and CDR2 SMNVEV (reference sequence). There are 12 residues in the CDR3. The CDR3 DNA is TGTGCCAGCAGTCTTAGAGGAGAGACCCAGTACTTC. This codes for CASSLRGETQYF.

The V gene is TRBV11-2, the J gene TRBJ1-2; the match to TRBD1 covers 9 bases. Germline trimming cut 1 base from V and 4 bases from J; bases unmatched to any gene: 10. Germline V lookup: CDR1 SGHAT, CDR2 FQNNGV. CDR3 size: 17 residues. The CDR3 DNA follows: TGTGCCAGCAGCTTAGTCATGAGACAGGGGGGGTCCTATGGCTACACCTTC. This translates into CASSLVMRQGGSYGYTF.

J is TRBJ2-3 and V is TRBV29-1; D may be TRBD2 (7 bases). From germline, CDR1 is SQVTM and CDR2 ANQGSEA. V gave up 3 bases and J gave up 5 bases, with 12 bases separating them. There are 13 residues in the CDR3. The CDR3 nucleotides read TGCAGCGTTGATGGGGGGGCCAAAGATACGCAGTATTTT. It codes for CSVDGGAKDTQYF.

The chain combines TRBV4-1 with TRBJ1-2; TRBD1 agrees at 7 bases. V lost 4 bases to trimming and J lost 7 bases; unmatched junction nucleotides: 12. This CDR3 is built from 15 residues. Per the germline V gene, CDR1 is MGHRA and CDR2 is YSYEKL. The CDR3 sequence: CASSPSRDSYSGYTF. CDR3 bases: TGCGCCAGCAGCCCGTCCCGGGACAGTTATAGTGGCTACACCTTC.

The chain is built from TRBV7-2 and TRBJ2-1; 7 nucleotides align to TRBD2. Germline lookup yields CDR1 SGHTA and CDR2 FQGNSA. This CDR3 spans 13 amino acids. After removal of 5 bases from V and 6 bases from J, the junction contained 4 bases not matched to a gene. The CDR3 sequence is CASSTGLVNEQFF. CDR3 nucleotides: TGTGCCAGCAGCACCGGACTAGTCAATGAGCAGTTCTTC.